Following are 30 T cell receptor beta chains from one sample sequenced in a study of control samples from healthy donors and cancer patients. Some clones are missing from TCRdb's copy, which holds only in-frame ones; the method was immunoSEQ multiplex PCR. The repertoire consists of about 150,000 clones, with over 90% occurring once and the leading ten covering about 2.4%. Sequencing used blood. All receptors derive from a man aged 50 or older in good health.

CDR3: CASSDSGDPTDTQYF. CDR3 DNA: TGTGCCAGCAGTGACTCGGGAGACCCCACAGATACGCAGTATTTT. The V gene is TRBV6-4, the J gene TRBJ2-3, with TRBD2 as a possible D gene (5 bases). CDR3 length: 15 amino acids. Germline V gene sequence: CDR1 MRHNA, CDR2 SNTAGT. Trimming pared 0 bases from V and 2 bases from J, leaving 9 bases between.

The chain is built from TRBV27 and TRBJ2-5, with D perhaps TRBD1 (5 bases). V lost 10 bases and J 2 bases, leaving 17 bases between the germline ends. Germline values: CDR1 MNHEY, CDR2 SMNVEV (reference sequence). There are 14 residues in the CDR3. CDR3 loop: CATPGTTVQETQYF. In DNA form, the CDR3 reads TGTGCCACCCCCGGTACGACAGTACAAGAGACCCAGTACTTC.

V and J are TRBV5-1 and TRBJ1-5; D is uncertain. This CDR3 is built from 13 residues. Trimming took off 4 bases at V and 7 bases at J, with 12 bases between the two ends. Per germline, CDR1 SGHRS and CDR2 YFSETQ. The CDR3: CASSESPSQPQHF. The DNA of the CDR3 is TGCGCCAGCAGCGAGAGTCCCAGCCAGCCCCAGCATTTT.

This chain uses TRBV27 with TRBJ2-5; the D gene is possibly TRBD2 (7 bases). Germline CDR1 MNHEY, CDR2 SMNVEV (reference sequence). CDR3 size: 13 residues. V was clipped by 3 bases and J by 4 bases, with 9 bases between them. The CDR3, as DNA: TGTGCCAGCAGTTTCGGGGGGCGAGAGACCCAGTACTTC. Translated: CASSFGGRETQYF.

The chain combines TRBV5-1 with TRBJ2-3; 14 bases align to TRBD2. Trimming at V came to 2 bases and at J to 5 bases, leaving 10 bases not matched to a gene. In germline, CDR1 is SGHRS, CDR2 YFSETQ. The CDR3 loop spans 18 amino acids. In nucleotides, the CDR3 is TGCGCCAGCAGCTTCGGGACTAGCGGGAGACAAGTTAGAGATACGCAGTATTTT. Its translation is CASSFGTSGRQVRDTQYF.

The chain recombines TRBV20-1 with TRBJ2-7, with 7 positions matching TRBD2. Germline V lookup: CDR1 DFQATT, CDR2 SNEGSKA (reference sequence). Germline trimming cut 3 bases from V and 5 bases from J; bases unmatched to any gene: 7. The CDR3 is 13 residues long. For the CDR3, the DNA is TGCAGTGCTAGTAGGGCTGCGGGGGACGAGCAGTACTTC. It is translated as CSASRAAGDEQYF.

This clone was seen a few times. The chain combines TRBV28 with TRBJ1-6; D is ambiguous. The CDR3 runs to 14 residues. Trimming took 8 bases from V and 10 from J, leaving 18 bases between them. Germline lookup yields CDR1 MDHEN and CDR2 SYDVKM. CDR3: CASVRHDQRSPLHF. The CDR3 DNA reads TGTGCCAGCGTTCGTCACGATCAACGCTCACCCCTCCACTTT.

This clone was counted a few times. The rearrangement uses TRBV7-3 and TRBJ1-5, with TRBD1 matching 8 bases. Trimming removed 4 bases from V and 5 bases from J; junction bases left unmatched: 1. CDR1 and CDR2 (germline): SGHTA, FQGTGA. The CDR3 consists of 13 residues. CDR3 DNA sequence: TGTGCCAGCAGCTCGGACAGGGATCAGCCCCAGCATTTT. This sequence encodes CASSSDRDQPQHF. Combining the CDR3 with reference TRBV7-3 and TRBJ1-5 gives the whole variable domain GAGVSQTPSNKVTEKGKYVELRCDPISGHTALYWYRQSLGQGPEFLIYFQGTGAADDSGLPNDRFFAVRPEGSVSTLKIQRTERGDSAVYLCASSSDRDQPQHFGDGTRLSIL.

The chain recombines TRBV9 with TRBJ2-1, with D perhaps assigned TRBD1 or TRBD2 (6 bases each). Trimming left V 4 bases short and J 0 bases short, with 17 bases between. This CDR3 is built from 17 residues. Germline CDR1 is SGDLS and CDR2 is YYNGEE. The CDR3 DNA reads TGTGCCAGCAGCCCCCCAAGGGGGGAGAGCTCCTACAATGAGCAGTTCTTC. It codes for CASSPPRGESSYNEQFF.

A few counts support this clone. This chain links TRBV15 with TRBJ2-5; D remains ambiguous. Germline CDR1 LNHNV, CDR2 YYDKDF (reference sequence). The V end was cut by 1 base, the J end by 1 base, with 7 bases between. This CDR3 comprises 14 residues. Here the CDR3 reads CATSRGTSQETQYF. As DNA, the CDR3 is TGTGCCACCAGCAGAGGGACCAGCCAAGAGACCCAGTACTTC.

The rearrangement links TRBV3-1 (or the pseudogene TRBV3-2) to TRBJ2-7, with 11 bases aligning to TRBD1. Germline V gene data show CDR1 as LGHDT and CDR2 as YNNKEL (reference sequence). The CDR3 contains 14 residues. The V segment lost 4 bases and the J segment 2 bases; nucleotides outside the gene matches: 1. As DNA, the CDR3 is TGTGCCAGCAGCCTGGGACAGGGGGCCTACGAGCAGTACTTC. Translating it yields CASSLGQGAYEQYF.

J is TRBJ2-2 and V is TRBV28, with D perhaps being TRBD1 or TRBD2 (5 bases each). The CDR3 has 15 amino acids. The germline V gene encodes CDR1 MDHEN and CDR2 SYDVKM. Between the trimmed V and J ends, which lost 6 bases and 7 bases, there was a span of 18 bases. CDR3 amino acids: CASSLGRSRGGELFF. CDR3 nucleotides: TGTGCCAGCAGCCTGGGACGTTCGAGGGGCGGGGAGCTGTTTTTT.

The genes are TRBV6-5 and TRBJ2-3; D might be TRBD2 (6 bases). Trimming stripped 2 bases from V and 6 bases from J, with 18 bases between. Germline V gene lookup returns CDR1 MNHEY and CDR2 SVGAGI. The CDR3 totals 16 residues. DNA for the CDR3: TGTGCCAGCAGTTACGGAGGGGCGCGAAGTTCCGATACGCAGTATTTT. Translated: CASSYGGARSSDTQYF.

V is TRBV30 and J is TRBJ1-5; no firm D call. Trimming took 1 base from V and 7 from J, leaving 8 bases between them. CDR3 size: 12 residues. CDR1 is GTSNPN and CDR2 is SVGIG in the germline V gene (reference sequence). As DNA, the CDR3 is TGTGCCTGGAGTGGGAGTGGACAGCCCCAGCATTTT. This gives the protein CAWSGSGQPQHF.

The chain has TRBV5-1 and TRBJ2-1, with a tentative D call TRBD2 (6 bases). The V gene's germline CDR1 is SGHRS and CDR2 YFSETQ. The CDR3 has 14 amino acids. Between the trimmed V and J ends, which lost 1 base and 4 bases, there was a span of 9 bases. The CDR3 sequence is CASSLLAGYNEQFF. The CDR3 nucleotides are TGCGCCAGCAGCTTGTTGGCGGGGTACAATGAGCAGTTCTTC.

The J gene is TRBJ1-1, the V gene TRBV5-1; possible D gene TRBD1, 5 bases. From germline, CDR1 is SGHRS and CDR2 YFSETQ. The CDR3 is made up of 12 amino acids. With 4 bases removed from V and 5 bases from J, the gap between germline ends came to 9 bases. Written as DNA, the CDR3 is TGCGCCAGCAGCCGGGGGGGTACTGAAGCTTTCTTT. It codes for CASSRGGTEAFF.

The rearrangement joins TRBV28 to TRBJ1-4; possible D gene TRBD1, 6 bases. V lost 5 bases and J 8 bases, leaving 12 bases between the germline ends. Germline V CDR1 and CDR2: MDHEN, SYDVKM. CDR3 size: 13 residues. The CDR3: CASSRGVEEKLFF. CDR3 DNA: TGTGCCAGCAGTAGGGGGGTTGAAGAAAAACTGTTTTTT.

The J gene is TRBJ1-5, the V gene TRBV12-3 or TRBV12-4, with D hard to call. The length of the CDR3 is 12 residues. The V end was cut by 3 bases, the J end by 2 bases, with 2 bases between. CDR3 residues: CASSFGNQPQHF. CDR3 sequence (DNA): TGTGCCAGCAGTTTTGGCAATCAGCCCCAGCATTTT.

The sample holds one count of this clone. The chain employs TRBV9 and TRBJ1-3; no reliable D call. This CDR3 has 13 amino acids. V was pared by 0 bases and J by 4 bases, with 5 bases between. CDR1 and CDR2 (germline): SGDLS, YYNGEE. CDR3 amino acids: CASSVAQGNTIYF. In DNA, the CDR3 is TGTGCCAGCAGCGTAGCACAGGGAAACACCATATATTTT.

In DNA, the CDR3 is TGTGCCAGTAGCCCCAGAGGGCCGGGTTCGAACACTGAAGCTTTCTTT. This translates into CASSPRGPGSNTEAFF. This chain uses TRBV19 with TRBJ1-1; D unresolved. The CDR3 sequence is 16 residues long. Germline V gives CDR1 LNHDA, CDR2 SQIVND (reference sequence). V dropped 6 bases and J dropped 1 base, with 18 bases sitting between them.

The chain recombines TRBV30 with TRBJ2-7, with D tentatively TRBD1 (5 bases). Germline CDR1 and CDR2: GTSNPN and SVGIG (reference sequence). The ends were cut back, 3 bases at V and 2 bases at J, with 17 bases in the middle. The CDR3 length is 15 residues. The CDR3 spells CAWRFKTVSTYEQYF. The CDR3 nucleotides are TGTGCCTGGAGATTTAAGACAGTGTCGACCTACGAGCAGTACTTC.

This chain uses TRBV12-3 or TRBV12-4 with TRBJ1-4; D call uncertain. The CDR3 runs to 12 residues. The V and J ends lost 1 base and 12 bases respectively, with 9 bases between them. The CDR3, as DNA: TGTGCCAGCAGTTTAGGTATACCGCAACTGTTTTTT. It specifies CASSLGIPQLFF.

The J gene is TRBJ1-6, the V gene TRBV6-6; maybe TRBD1 (6 bases). The CDR3 sequence is 15 residues long. Deletions cut 2 bases from V and 5 bases from J, with 10 bases between. Per the germline V gene, CDR1 is MNHNY and CDR2 is SVGAGI (reference sequence). CDR3 bases: TGTGCCAGCAGTTACGGGGGCGGGGATAATTCACCCCTCCACTTT. It yields the protein CASSYGGGDNSPLHF.

The J gene is TRBJ1-5, the V gene TRBV18, with no clear D. The CDR3 loop spans 13 amino acids. Germline-derived CDR1 and CDR2 are KGHSH and LQKENI. Deletions cut 2 bases from V and 4 bases from J, with 6 bases between. For the CDR3, the DNA is TGTGCCAGCTCACCAGAAGGAAATCAGCCCCAGCATTTT. Protein product: CASSPEGNQPQHF.

This chain connects TRBV4-1 to TRBJ2-7, with a weak D call TRBD2 (6 bases). CDR3 length equals 17 residues. Germline CDR1 reads MGHRA; CDR2 reads YSYEKL. The germline V and J ends were trimmed by 1 base and 7 bases, with 23 bases remaining between them. The CDR3 sequence: CASSQARGAWISGEQYF. CDR3 sequence (DNA): TGCGCCAGCAGCCAAGCCCGCGGGGCATGGATTTCGGGAGAGCAGTACTTC.

This chain joins TRBV5-6 and TRBJ1-6; D is undetermined. The length of the CDR3 is 12 residues. V dropped 1 base and J dropped 8 bases, with 4 bases sitting between them. Germline CDR1 SGHDT, CDR2 YYEEEE. The CDR3 sequence: CASSLRYSPLHF. In DNA form, the CDR3 reads TGTGCCAGCAGCTTGAGGTATTCACCCCTCCACTTT.

Only one count was recorded for this clone. This chain links TRBV7-9 with TRBJ2-5, with TRBD1 as a possible D gene (7 bases). This CDR3 comprises 15 residues. The V and J ends lost 7 bases and 5 bases respectively, with 20 bases between them. Per germline, CDR1 SEHNR and CDR2 FQNEAQ (reference sequence). CDR3 sequence reads: CASTRIRGAGETQYF. For the CDR3, the DNA is TGTGCCAGCACCCGTATCAGGGGGGCAGGGGAGACCCAGTACTTC.

The chain uses TRBV19 and TRBJ1-3; D is uncertain. The germline V and J ends were trimmed by 5 bases and 4 bases, with 9 bases remaining between them. The CDR3 spans 13 residues. The germline gives CDR1 LNHDA, CDR2 SQIVND (reference sequence). Written as DNA, the CDR3 is TGTGCCAGTAGTCGGGCAGTCGGAAACACCATATATTTT. Residues: CASSRAVGNTIYF.

The chain links TRBV18 to TRBJ1-5; D uncertain. Germline V gene sequence: CDR1 KGHSH, CDR2 LQKENI. Deletions cut 5 bases from V and 6 bases from J, with 17 bases between. The CDR3 is 15 amino acids. In DNA, the CDR3 is TGTGCCAGCTCATCCACTCTGGATCGGGTTCAGCCCCAGCATTTT. Translation gives CASSSTLDRVQPQHF.

The CDR3 loop reads CATSTDRMNTEAFF. CDR3 bases: TGTGCCACCAGCACGGACAGGATGAACACTGAAGCTTTCTTT. The gene calls are TRBV15 and TRBJ1-1; 7 bases align to TRBD1. Germline V gene lookup returns CDR1 LNHNV and CDR2 YYDKDF (reference sequence). Germline trimming cut 4 bases from V and 0 bases from J; bases unmatched to any gene: 2. The CDR3 sequence is 14 residues long.